Each of the 21 T cell receptor beta chains below was sequenced from the same sample in a study of T cell repertoires in cytomegalovirus infection. MiXCR, applied by TCRdb to the reads, yields one record per CDR3 protein. The profile shows about 530,000 distinct CDR3 sequences, about a quarter of them singletons. The sequenced sample was PBMCs. The origin of the receptors is a human donor in good health (CMV status not recorded). Some clones in this sample may be carry-over from other donors' samples.

This rearrangement joins TRBV11-3 to TRBJ2-7; D possibly corresponds to TRBD2 (7 bases). The V gene lost 6 bases and the J gene lost 4 bases, with 19 bases spanning the gap. Germline V gene lookup returns CDR1 SGHNT and CDR2 YENEEA. The CDR3 is made up of 15 amino acids. DNA for the CDR3: TGTGCCAGCAGTCCGGGGGGCGACCCGGATTACGAGCAGTACGTC. It codes for CASSPGGDPDYEQYV.

This clonotype was recorded many times. This chain uses TRBV7-3 with TRBJ2-4; 14 nucleotides align to TRBD2. Looked up from germline, CDR1 is SGHTA and CDR2 is FQGTGA. V lost 2 bases to trimming and J lost 7 bases; unmatched junction nucleotides: 4. This CDR3 is built from 16 residues. The CDR3 reads CASSLGTSGSQNIQYF. In DNA, the CDR3 is TGTGCCAGCAGCTTAGGGACTAGCGGGAGCCAGAACATTCAGTACTTC.

In DNA form, the CDR3 reads TGTGCCAGCAGCCTCATGGGACAAAGTTTCACAGATACGCAGTATTTT. This gives the protein CASSLMGQSFTDTQYF. This chain links TRBV14 with TRBJ2-3, with D possibly matching TRBD1 (6 bases). CDR3 size: 16 residues. Germline CDR1 and CDR2: SGHDN and FVKESK. The V and J ends lost 4 bases and 2 bases respectively, with 16 bases between them.

The chain joins TRBV10-2 to TRBJ2-3; 7 bases line up with TRBD1. The ends lost 6 bases at V and 7 bases at J; junction bases unmatched: 10. Germline V gives CDR1 WSHSY, CDR2 SAAADI. There are 14 residues in the CDR3. CDR3 DNA sequence: TGCGCCAGCAGACAGGGGAAGGGTTCAAATACGCAGTATTTT. As protein: CASRQGKGSNTQYF.

This clonotype has a count of ten or more. This rearrangement joins TRBV7-2 to TRBJ1-1; D ambiguous. CDR1 and CDR2 from the germline V gene are SGHTA and FQGNSA. The CDR3 is 14 amino acids. Trimming took off 2 bases at V and 4 bases at J, with 11 bases between the two ends. The CDR3 region has the DNA TGTGCCAGCAGCTTAAGGTCCCAGCCCACTGAAGCTTTCTTT. Translated, it gives CASSLRSQPTEAFF.

Concerning this clonotype itself: A much larger clone is a single base away; this may be a read error. This chain joins TRBV7-2 and TRBJ1-5; D is unclear. The germline gives CDR1 SGHTA, CDR2 FQGNSA. The CDR3 runs 15 residues. The CDR3 coding sequence is TGTGCCAGAAGCTTAGTTTTAGGGAGCAATCAGCCCCAGCATTTT. It codes for CARSLVLGSNQPQHF.

This clonotype turned up a few times. The rearrangement uses TRBV12-3 or TRBV12-4 and TRBJ2-5; the match to TRBD2 covers 8 bases. The CDR3 extends over 16 amino acids. Trimming removed 3 bases from V and 5 bases from J; junction bases left unmatched: 11. The chain's CDR3 is CASSLDSGNGRETQYF. The DNA for the CDR3 is TGTGCCAGCAGTTTGGATAGCGGGAACGGGCGTGAGACCCAGTACTTC.

J is TRBJ1-1 and V is TRBV6-2 or TRBV6-3; no clear D. Germline values: CDR1 MNHEY, CDR2 SVGEGT. Trimming pared 4 bases from V and 1 base from J, leaving 10 bases between. The CDR3 is 14 amino acids. The CDR3 is CASSFLSANTEAFF. For the CDR3, the DNA is TGTGCCAGCAGTTTTCTCTCAGCGAACACTGAAGCTTTCTTT.

In this sample, this clonotype turned up a few times. The chain employs TRBV12-3 or TRBV12-4 and TRBJ2-3; D call uncertain. The CDR3 spans 14 residues. V was clipped by 7 bases and J by 0 bases, with 11 bases between them. CDR3 residues: CASKVAFSTDTQYF. CDR3 sequence (DNA): TGTGCCAGCAAGGTGGCCTTCAGCACAGATACGCAGTATTTT.

The chain employs TRBV10-3 and TRBJ2-1; 13 bases are shared with TRBD2. With V trimmed by 6 bases and J by 7 bases, 3 bases remained unmatched. The germline V gene encodes CDR1 ENHRY and CDR2 SYGVKD. CDR3 size: 14 residues. CDR3 sequence reads: CAIRPGLAGNEQFF. As DNA, the CDR3 is TGTGCCATCAGACCGGGACTAGCGGGGAATGAGCAGTTCTTC.

This clonotype was seen more than once but under ten times. This sequence joins TRBV5-1 and TRBJ1-1; a possible D gene is TRBD1 (5 bases). Germline CDR1 SGHRS, CDR2 YFSETQ. V was shortened by 4 bases and J by 4 bases, with 17 bases between the two germline ends. The CDR3 loop spans 15 amino acids. DNA for the CDR3: TGCGCCAGCAGCGGCGGACATTCAGCGTCCACTGAAGCTTTCTTT. This gives the protein CASSGGHSASTEAFF.

The chain couples TRBV7-2 to TRBJ1-1; 10 nucleotides match TRBD1. The CDR3 loop spans 17 amino acids. V lost 4 bases, J lost 0 bases, and 8 bases stayed unmatched. Germline loops: CDR1 SGHTA, CDR2 FQGNSA. The CDR3 DNA reads as TGTGCCAGCAGCTCGAGGGGACAGGGGAGGGTGAACACTGAAGCTTTCTTT. It codes for CASSSRGQGRVNTEAFF.

This clonotype was detected only a few times. This chain connects TRBV11-2 to TRBJ2-1; the D call may be TRBD1 or TRBD2 (6 bases each). CDR1 SGHAT and CDR2 FQNNGV come from the germline V gene. Trimming took off 1 base at V and 8 bases at J, with 18 bases between the two ends. CDR3 length equals 16 residues. DNA of the CDR3: TGTGCCAGCAGCTTAGCCCTGGCGGAGGGGGGTTATGAGCAGTTCTTC. It codes for CASSLALAEGGYEQFF.

This rearrangement joins TRBV7-8 to TRBJ1-2; 10 positions match TRBD1. The CDR3 covers 16 residues. Germline V CDR1 and CDR2: SGHVS, FQNEAQ. Germline trimming cut 3 bases from V and 3 bases from J; bases unmatched to any gene: 7. The CDR3 region is CASSFKPGTGDYGYTF. CDR3 bases: TGTGCCAGCAGCTTCAAGCCCGGGACAGGGGACTATGGCTACACCTTC.

This clonotype is a singleton in its sample. The chain couples TRBV20-1 to TRBJ2-3, with a tentative D call TRBD1 (5 bases). Trimming removed 0 bases at V and 0 bases at J, with 19 bases between. The CDR3 length is 18 residues. CDR1 and CDR2 (germline): DFQATT, SNEGSKA (reference sequence). The CDR3 DNA reads as TGCAGTGCTAGAGAGGGGCTGGGATCTTTTTCTAGCACAGATACGCAGTATTTT. Encoded protein: CSAREGLGSFSSTDTQYF.

The chain combines TRBV11-3 with TRBJ2-7; TRBD1 matches 8 bases. This CDR3 comprises 16 residues. Germline values: CDR1 SGHNT, CDR2 YENEEA. With 7 bases clipped from V and 5 bases from J, the junction kept 16 bases outside the gene matches. The CDR3 sequence is CASTPSSRDRLHEQYF. Written as DNA, the CDR3 is TGTGCCAGCACGCCCAGCTCCCGGGACAGGCTCCACGAGCAGTACTTC.

Many counts were recorded for this clonotype. The J gene is TRBJ1-1, the V gene TRBV6-1, with TRBD1 matching over 8 bases. Germline trimming cut 1 base from V and 4 bases from J; bases unmatched to any gene: 5. Germline CDR1 and CDR2: MNHNS and SASEGT. This CDR3 spans 15 amino acids. The CDR3 loop reads CASSEDTGGFTEAFF. The CDR3, as DNA: TGTGCCAGCAGTGAAGACACAGGGGGTTTCACTGAAGCTTTCTTT.

The chain recombines TRBV19 with TRBJ2-4; no reliable D call. The V gene's germline CDR1 is LNHDA and CDR2 SQIVND (reference sequence). The CDR3 is 12 amino acids. The germline V and J ends were trimmed by 4 bases and 5 bases, with 6 bases remaining between them. This chain's CDR3 is CASSSVENIQYF. CDR3 bases: TGTGCCAGTAGTAGCGTTGAAAACATTCAGTACTTC.

This clonotype was seen many times. CDR3 sequence: CASSLLGSGRDYNEQFF. The CDR3 nucleotides are TGTGCCAGCAGTTTGTTAGGTAGCGGGAGGGATTACAATGAGCAGTTCTTC. This rearrangement joins TRBV28 to TRBJ2-1; 11 bases agree with TRBD2. V was clipped by 3 bases and J by 4 bases; unmatched bases: 8. The CDR3 is made up of 17 amino acids. Germline values: CDR1 MDHEN, CDR2 SYDVKM.

This clonotype was found a few times. The chain employs TRBV7-6 and TRBJ2-6; 8 bases match TRBD2. CDR3 length equals 19 residues. Germline lookup yields CDR1 SGHVS and CDR2 FNYEAQ. Germline trimming cut 1 base from V and 0 bases from J; bases unmatched to any gene: 8. The DNA of the CDR3 is TGTGCCAGCAGCTTAGGTTATAGCGGGGAAAGCTCTGGGGCCAACGTCCTGACTTTC. It is translated as CASSLGYSGESSGANVLTF.

This clonotype was picked up many times. V and J are TRBV7-2 and TRBJ2-7; 8 bases align to TRBD1. Germline CDR1 is SGHTA and CDR2 is FQGNSA. The ends lost 1 base at V and 7 bases at J; junction bases unmatched: 12. The CDR3 is 16 residues long. The CDR3 reads CASSLVTGGFSGEQYF. DNA of the CDR3: TGTGCCAGCAGCTTAGTAACAGGGGGTTTCTCGGGGGAGCAGTACTTC.